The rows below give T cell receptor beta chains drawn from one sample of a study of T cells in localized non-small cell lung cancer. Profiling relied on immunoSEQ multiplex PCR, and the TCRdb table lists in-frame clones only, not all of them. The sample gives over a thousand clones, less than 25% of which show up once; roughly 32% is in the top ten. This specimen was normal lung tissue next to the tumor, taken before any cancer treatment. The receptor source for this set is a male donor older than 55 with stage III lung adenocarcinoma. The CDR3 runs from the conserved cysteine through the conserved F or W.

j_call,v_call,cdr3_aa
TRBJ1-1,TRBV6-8,CASSAGQTLNTEAFF
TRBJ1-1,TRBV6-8,CASRTLNWHLGTEAFF
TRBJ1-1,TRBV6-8,CASRSFIEHTEAFF
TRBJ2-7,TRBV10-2,CASSESMGSQSEQYF
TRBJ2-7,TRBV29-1,CSVVGQAYEQYF
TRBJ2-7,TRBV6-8,CASSYSRGYEQYF
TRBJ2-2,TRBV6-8,CASSPQGTGELFF
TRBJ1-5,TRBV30,CAWSVQGRDSNQPQHF
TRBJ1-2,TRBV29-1,CSPNRDGTYGYTF
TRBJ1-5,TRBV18,CASSPRQGEPQHF
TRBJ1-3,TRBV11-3,CASSEGGLTHGNTIYF
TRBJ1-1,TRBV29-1,CSSRAREGIPEAFF
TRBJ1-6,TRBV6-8,CASSYTTGDNSPLHF
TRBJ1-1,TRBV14,CASSQVRGTRGAFF
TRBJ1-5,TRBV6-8,CASSPGIGQPQHF
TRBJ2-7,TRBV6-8,CASSRSSLREQYF
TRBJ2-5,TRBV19,CASGTSGGSKETQYF
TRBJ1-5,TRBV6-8,CASSWEGNLGNQPQHF
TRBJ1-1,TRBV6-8,CASSYRKGEAFF
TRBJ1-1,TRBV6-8,CASSFGGTEAFF
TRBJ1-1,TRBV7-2,CASSSDTNTEAFF
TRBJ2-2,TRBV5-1,CASSSDWLSNTGELFF
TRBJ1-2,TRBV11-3,CASSVGTGRRWGYGYTF
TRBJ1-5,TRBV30,CAWSSAAYAQHF
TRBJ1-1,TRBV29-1,CSVLQGNTEAFF
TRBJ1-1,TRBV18,CASSPSGVNTEAFF
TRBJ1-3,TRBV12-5,CASGTGQGISGNTIYF
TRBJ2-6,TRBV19,CASSQSVAGANVLTF
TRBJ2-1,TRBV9,CASKGGTGYNEQFF
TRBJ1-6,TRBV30,CAWSVLENNSPLHF
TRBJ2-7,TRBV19,CASSTHEAGDYEQYF
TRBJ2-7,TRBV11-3,CASSLEVAASYEQYF
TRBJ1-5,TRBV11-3,CASSQGDRGSNQPQHF
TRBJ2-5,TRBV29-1,CSVEDVAGETQYF
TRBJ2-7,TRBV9,CASSEPSGLGQHSYEQYF
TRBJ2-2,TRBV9,CASSENRDSNTGELFF
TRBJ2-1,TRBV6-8,CASSLTLGPYNEQFF
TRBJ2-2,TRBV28,CASSFRSTGELFF
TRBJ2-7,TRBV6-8,CASSYSEQGSDEQYF
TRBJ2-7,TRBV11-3,CASSFGGASYEQYF